Each of the 11 T cell receptor beta chains below was sequenced from the same sample in a study of T cells expressing NK-cell markers. TCRdb reprocessed the 5' RACE reads, with one entry per CDR3 protein and no DNA. This repertoire includes about 440,000 distinct CDR3 sequences. The sequencing sample was made of blood T cells: a sorted CD56 or NKG2C T cell subset, CD4+ or CD8+ T cells, or bulk PBMC T cells (not recorded which). These receptors were taken from a woman aged 18-69 years in good health.

CDR3 residues: CASSLEGLALYTQYF. This chain joins TRBV7-8 and TRBJ2-3; the TCRdb call, TRBD2, lacks DNA for checking. Germline loops: CDR1 SGHVS, CDR2 FQNEAQ. This CDR3 spans 15 amino acids.

This chain uses TRBV12-5 with TRBJ1-1. The CDR3 is 16 amino acids. From germline, CDR1 is LGHNT and CDR2 FRNRAP. This CDR3 reads CASGLYPQGGRTEAFF.

This chain links TRBV27 with TRBJ2-3; TCRdb lists TRBD1, though no DNA is available to test this call. Germline loops: CDR1 MNHEY, CDR2 SMNVEV (reference sequence). CDR3 size: 12 residues. CDR3 residues: CAADDREYTQYF.

The chain has TRBV4-3 and TRBJ1-1; without DNA, the TCRdb call of TRBD1 cannot be checked. The CDR3 sequence is 16 residues long. The V gene's germline CDR1 is LGHNA and CDR2 YSLEER. CDR3 amino acids: CASSQDSPLQNTEAFF.

V gene TRBV20-1 combines with J gene TRBJ1-1; no DNA is available, so the TRBD1 call from TCRdb remains unchecked. The CDR3 length is 12 residues. CDR1 and CDR2 (germline): DFQATT, SNEGSKA (reference sequence). The CDR3 sequence: CSADRGPYEAFF.

The J gene is TRBJ2-1, the V gene TRBV6-2 or TRBV6-3; TCRdb reports TRBD2, a call that lacks DNA to check it against. The CDR3 loop spans 12 amino acids. Germline lookup yields CDR1 MNHEY and CDR2 SVGEGT. The CDR3 is CASSYSEDPGFF.

This chain uses TRBV7-8 with TRBJ1-6; TCRdb picks TRBD1, but there is no DNA to check that call. This CDR3 is 16 amino acids long. CDR1 is SGHVS, CDR2 FQNEAQ, per germline. This CDR3 reads CASSLVATGRNSPLHF.

V is TRBV20-1 and J is TRBJ1-2. Germline V gene data show CDR1 as DFQATT and CDR2 as SNEGSKA (reference sequence). The CDR3 loop spans 14 amino acids. CDR3 region: CSASFLRGFYGYTF.

The chain uses TRBV4-2 and TRBJ2-7; the D call from TCRdb, TRBD2, cannot be confirmed without DNA. CDR1 is LGHNA, CDR2 YNFKEQ, per germline. The CDR3 is made up of 16 amino acids. The CDR3 loop is CASSQDLVQLVYEQYF.

The genes are TRBV4-3 and TRBJ1-2; TCRdb selects TRBD1, and the lack of DNA leaves this call unchecked. The CDR3 is made up of 16 amino acids. CDR1 LGHNA and CDR2 YSLEER come from the germline V gene. The CDR3 reads CASSQVIRGPNYGYTF.

The chain combines TRBV12-3 or TRBV12-4 with TRBJ1-1; TCRdb names TRBD1, which stays unverified in the absence of DNA. CDR3 length: 16 amino acids. The CDR3 loop reads CASSLPRGRLNTEAFF.